These T cell receptor beta chains were read from a single sample in a study of blood T cell repertoires in COVID-19. Sequencing used immunoSEQ multiplex PCR; TCRdb keeps in-frame clones, though not all of them. The repertoire holds some 180,000 clones, with approximately 80% as singletons. Sequenced input: peripheral blood. Receptor source: a woman in her forties with COVID-19, enrolled during active disease. Both conserved end residues are part of each CDR3. The D gene is left open where the match is weak. Size is stated for part of the rows, as once, few or many counts, or as a class when the clone is expanded.

CDR3nt: TGTGCCAGCAGGACGACAGGGGGCGGGGAGCAGTACTTC; CDR3aa: CASRTTGGGEQYF; abundance: few; v_gene: TRBV28; j_gene: TRBJ2-7; d_gene: TRBD1
CDR3nt: TGTGCCAGCAGTGATCAACGGTCAACGACAGATACGCAGTATTTT; CDR3aa: CASSDQRSTTDTQYF; abundance: -; v_gene: TRBV9; j_gene: TRBJ2-3; d_gene: -
CDR3nt: TGTGCCAGCAGCCACGCGACTAGCGGGAGCTGGGGACCCAATGAGCAGTTCTTC; CDR3aa: CASSHATSGSWGPNEQFF; abundance: -; v_gene: TRBV3-1/TRBV3-2; j_gene: TRBJ2-1; d_gene: TRBD2
CDR3nt: TGTGCCAGCAGCGTAGAGCTAGCGGGGGGGACCGGGGAGCTGTTTTTT; CDR3aa: CASSVELAGGTGELFF; abundance: once; v_gene: TRBV9; j_gene: TRBJ2-2; d_gene: TRBD2
CDR3nt: TGTGCCAGCAGCCAAGATCGTCAGGATGGCTACACCTTC; CDR3aa: CASSQDRQDGYTF; abundance: -; v_gene: TRBV14; j_gene: TRBJ1-2; d_gene: -
CDR3nt: TGCGCCAGCAGCCAAGCCCGACAGTTCTCAGCCAAAAACATTCAGTACTTC; CDR3aa: CASSQARQFSAKNIQYF; abundance: -; v_gene: TRBV4-1; j_gene: TRBJ2-4; d_gene: -
CDR3nt: TGTGCCAGCAGCTTGGACAGAGATAACTATGGCTACACCTTC; CDR3aa: CASSLDRDNYGYTF; abundance: -; v_gene: TRBV7-8; j_gene: TRBJ1-2; d_gene: -
CDR3nt: TGCAGCCTTGGGAGTGCCGGAGATGGCTACACCTTC; CDR3aa: CSLGSAGDGYTF; abundance: -; v_gene: TRBV29-1; j_gene: TRBJ1-2; d_gene: -
CDR3nt: TGTGCCAGCAGAGAAGGGGGACGGGACTATGGCTACACCTTC; CDR3aa: CASREGGRDYGYTF; abundance: -; v_gene: TRBV5-4; j_gene: TRBJ1-2; d_gene: -
CDR3nt: TGTGCCAGCGGGACTAGCGGCACCTACGAGCAGTACTTC; CDR3aa: CASGTSGTYEQYF; abundance: -; v_gene: TRBV27; j_gene: TRBJ2-7; d_gene: TRBD2
CDR3nt: TGTGCCAGCAGTCCCCAGGCGCTAAACACTGAAGCTTTCTTT; CDR3aa: CASSPQALNTEAFF; abundance: few; v_gene: TRBV6-5; j_gene: TRBJ1-1; d_gene: -
CDR3nt: TGCGCCAGCAGCTTGGGGGAGGGGCCCCAGCATTTT; CDR3aa: CASSLGEGPQHF; abundance: -; v_gene: TRBV5-1; j_gene: TRBJ1-5; d_gene: -
CDR3nt: TGTGCCAGTACCTTCAGGGCGGGGCAGCCCCAGCATTTT; CDR3aa: CASTFRAGQPQHF; abundance: -; v_gene: TRBV19; j_gene: TRBJ1-5; d_gene: -
CDR3nt: TGTGCCAGCCACAGGGGGCTGGGCTACACCTTC; CDR3aa: CASHRGLGYTF; abundance: -; v_gene: TRBV28; j_gene: TRBJ1-2; d_gene: TRBD1
CDR3nt: TGTGCCAGCAGCCAAGCGGCTAGCGGACACAATGAGCAGTTCTTC; CDR3aa: CASSQAASGHNEQFF; abundance: -; v_gene: TRBV3-1/TRBV3-2; j_gene: TRBJ2-1; d_gene: TRBD2
CDR3nt: TGTGCCAGCAGCTTGAGACACCAGAACACTGAAGCTTTCTTT; CDR3aa: CASSLRHQNTEAFF; abundance: -; v_gene: TRBV5-5; j_gene: TRBJ1-1; d_gene: -
CDR3nt: TGTGCCATCATTCCGGACAGGGATAGGGTTGATGGCTACACCTTC; CDR3aa: CAIIPDRDRVDGYTF; abundance: -; v_gene: TRBV10-3; j_gene: TRBJ1-2; d_gene: TRBD1
CDR3nt: TGTGCCAGCAGCTTGATGGGTTTAGCGGGGGTTTTCACAGATACGCAGTATTTT; CDR3aa: CASSLMGLAGVFTDTQYF; abundance: -; v_gene: TRBV5-8; j_gene: TRBJ2-3; d_gene: TRBD2
CDR3nt: TGTGCCCCGGGGGGGACAGGGTGCGTTGGCTACACCTTC; CDR3aa: CAPGGTGCVGYTF; abundance: -; v_gene: TRBV6-5; j_gene: TRBJ1-2; d_gene: TRBD1
CDR3nt: TGTGCCAGCAGTAATACAGCCCGATCAGCTTTCTTT; CDR3aa: CASSNTARSAFF; abundance: -; v_gene: TRBV12-3/TRBV12-4; j_gene: TRBJ1-1; d_gene: -
CDR3nt: TGTGCCAGCAGTTACTCTCCGGGACAGGCTTATGGCTACACCTTC; CDR3aa: CASSYSPGQAYGYTF; abundance: -; v_gene: TRBV6-2/TRBV6-3; j_gene: TRBJ1-2; d_gene: TRBD1
CDR3nt: TGTGCCAGCAGCCAAACGTCCAGGGTGAGAAATGGCTACACCTTC; CDR3aa: CASSQTSRVRNGYTF; abundance: -; v_gene: TRBV14; j_gene: TRBJ1-2; d_gene: -
CDR3nt: TGTGCCAGCAGTGAGGATGATACGCAGTATTTT; CDR3aa: CASSEDDTQYF; abundance: -; v_gene: TRBV28; j_gene: TRBJ2-3; d_gene: -
CDR3nt: TGTGCCAGCTCCGTAACTCGGGGGGATCAAGAGACCCAGTACTTC; CDR3aa: CASSVTRGDQETQYF; abundance: once; v_gene: TRBV18; j_gene: TRBJ2-5; d_gene: TRBD2
CDR3nt: TGTGCCAGCAGCTATACAGGGAACTATGGCTACACCTTC; CDR3aa: CASSYTGNYGYTF; abundance: -; v_gene: TRBV28; j_gene: TRBJ1-2; d_gene: -
CDR3nt: TGTGCCATCAGGGAAGGGACAGGGGGTAGATACGAGCAGTACTTC; CDR3aa: CAIREGTGGRYEQYF; abundance: -; v_gene: TRBV10-3; j_gene: TRBJ2-7; d_gene: TRBD1
CDR3nt: TGTGCCAGCAGCCCACTCCGGGACAGGCGCAATCAGCCCCAGCATTTT; CDR3aa: CASSPLRDRRNQPQHF; abundance: once; v_gene: TRBV27; j_gene: TRBJ1-5; d_gene: TRBD1
CDR3nt: TGCGCCAGCAGCCATGACAGGTGGGGTCTTTGGGGCTACACCTTC; CDR3aa: CASSHDRWGLWGYTF; abundance: -; v_gene: TRBV4-1; j_gene: TRBJ1-2; d_gene: -
CDR3nt: TGTGCCAGTAGTATGGAGCAGGGGGGTAGACAGCCCCAGCATTTT; CDR3aa: CASSMEQGGRQPQHF; abundance: -; v_gene: TRBV19; j_gene: TRBJ1-5; d_gene: TRBD1
CDR3nt: TGTGCCAGCAGTGAAGGCGGGGAAACCAATGAGCAGTTCTTC; CDR3aa: CASSEGGETNEQFF; abundance: few; v_gene: TRBV6-4; j_gene: TRBJ2-1; d_gene: -
CDR3nt: TGTGCCAGCAGTCAGACAAACAGGGGGCTGGCCACTGAAGCTTTCTTT; CDR3aa: CASSQTNRGLATEAFF; abundance: -; v_gene: TRBV7-2; j_gene: TRBJ1-1; d_gene: TRBD1
CDR3nt: TGTGCCAGTAGTATATCAGGGAAGGATGGCTACACCTTC; CDR3aa: CASSISGKDGYTF; abundance: -; v_gene: TRBV19; j_gene: TRBJ1-2; d_gene: -
CDR3nt: TGCGCCAGCCGGCAGGGGGATCAGCCCCAGCATTTT; CDR3aa: CASRQGDQPQHF; abundance: -; v_gene: TRBV10-2; j_gene: TRBJ1-5; d_gene: TRBD1
CDR3nt: TGCGCCAGCAGCCTGACAGGGAGTAGCTACGAGCAGTACTTC; CDR3aa: CASSLTGSSYEQYF; abundance: -; v_gene: TRBV5-1; j_gene: TRBJ2-7; d_gene: TRBD1
CDR3nt: TGTGCCAGCAGAGTAATTAGCGGGAGGGACCACGAGCAGTACTTC; CDR3aa: CASRVISGRDHEQYF; abundance: -; v_gene: TRBV5-4; j_gene: TRBJ2-7; d_gene: TRBD2
CDR3nt: TGTGCCAGCAGCTTTAAACTCCTTAGCAATCAGCCCCAGCATTTT; CDR3aa: CASSFKLLSNQPQHF; abundance: -; v_gene: TRBV5-6; j_gene: TRBJ1-5; d_gene: -
CDR3nt: TGTGCCAGCAGCCAAACCCCGGGAGTCGGGGAGACCCAGTACTTC; CDR3aa: CASSQTPGVGETQYF; abundance: once; v_gene: TRBV3-1/TRBV3-2; j_gene: TRBJ2-5; d_gene: -
CDR3nt: TGTGCCAGTAGTGCCCACAGGGGGGGCAATCAGCCCCAGCATTTT; CDR3aa: CASSAHRGGNQPQHF; abundance: few; v_gene: TRBV19; j_gene: TRBJ1-5; d_gene: TRBD1
CDR3nt: TGTGCCAGCAGCCTACGTGGGACAGGGGGCAATGAGCAGTTCTTC; CDR3aa: CASSLRGTGGNEQFF; abundance: -; v_gene: TRBV11-3; j_gene: TRBJ2-1; d_gene: TRBD1
CDR3nt: TGTGCCAGCAGTTTAAGGTTCGGCGGAACTAACTATGGCTACACCTTC; CDR3aa: CASSLRFGGTNYGYTF; abundance: -; v_gene: TRBV27; j_gene: TRBJ1-2; d_gene: -
CDR3nt: TGTGCCAGCAGCTTAAGCCCGGCGGGATGGGAGGGACAAGAGACCCAGTACTTC; CDR3aa: CASSLSPAGWEGQETQYF; abundance: few; v_gene: TRBV7-2; j_gene: TRBJ2-5; d_gene: TRBD2
CDR3nt: TGCGCCAGCAGTGAGGTGGGACAGGGAAAAGATACGCAGTATTTT; CDR3aa: CASSEVGQGKDTQYF; abundance: -; v_gene: TRBV10-1; j_gene: TRBJ2-3; d_gene: TRBD1
CDR3nt: TGTGCCAGCAGCTCAAACAGGGTCCCCTACGAGCAGTACTTC; CDR3aa: CASSSNRVPYEQYF; abundance: -; v_gene: TRBV11-3; j_gene: TRBJ2-7; d_gene: -
CDR3nt: TGCGCCAGCAGTGAGGCGGGAGGGCCGTTCGAGCAGTACTTC; CDR3aa: CASSEAGGPFEQYF; abundance: -; v_gene: TRBV10-1; j_gene: TRBJ2-7; d_gene: TRBD2
CDR3nt: TGTGCCAGCAGTTTGCGGGGGGCGCATGGGAACACTGAAGCTTTCTTT; CDR3aa: CASSLRGAHGNTEAFF; abundance: -; v_gene: TRBV28; j_gene: TRBJ1-1; d_gene: -
CDR3nt: TGTGCCAGCGGGACAGGGGGCAGGCCCCAGCATTTT; CDR3aa: CASGTGGRPQHF; abundance: -; v_gene: TRBV5-6; j_gene: TRBJ1-5; d_gene: TRBD1
CDR3nt: TGTGCTGTAGCTGGGGCGGGATACGAGCAGTACTTC; CDR3aa: CAVAGAGYEQYF; abundance: once; v_gene: TRBV27; j_gene: TRBJ2-7; d_gene: -
CDR3nt: TGCGCCAGCGCCCCAGGGCGGGGGACCTCCTACAATGAGCAGTTCTTC; CDR3aa: CASAPGRGTSYNEQFF; abundance: few; v_gene: TRBV10-1; j_gene: TRBJ2-1; d_gene: TRBD2
CDR3nt: TGCAGCGTTATGGGACAGGGGACGGTGAGGAATGGCTACACCTTC; CDR3aa: CSVMGQGTVRNGYTF; abundance: -; v_gene: TRBV29-1; j_gene: TRBJ1-2; d_gene: TRBD1
CDR3nt: TGTGCCACCAGCTTGCCCACGGGACAGGGATCAGATACGCAGTATTTT; CDR3aa: CATSLPTGQGSDTQYF; abundance: -; v_gene: TRBV15; j_gene: TRBJ2-3; d_gene: TRBD1
CDR3nt: TGTGCCAGCGGAGCCTACGAGCAGTACTTC; CDR3aa: CASGAYEQYF; abundance: -; v_gene: TRBV28; j_gene: TRBJ2-7; d_gene: -
CDR3nt: TGTGCCAGCAGCTTGAAAGCGGGAGGCCCCTACAATGAGCAGTTCTTC; CDR3aa: CASSLKAGGPYNEQFF; abundance: -; v_gene: TRBV5-4; j_gene: TRBJ2-1; d_gene: TRBD2
CDR3nt: TGTGCCAGCACGGGGACAGGGTTGGAAAAACTGTTTTTT; CDR3aa: CASTGTGLEKLFF; abundance: once; v_gene: TRBV11-2; j_gene: TRBJ1-4; d_gene: TRBD1
CDR3nt: TGTGCCAGCAGCCTCCGCGGCGGACAGGCCTATGGCTACACCTTC; CDR3aa: CASSLRGGQAYGYTF; abundance: -; v_gene: TRBV11-2; j_gene: TRBJ1-2; d_gene: TRBD1
CDR3nt: TGTGCCAGCTCACCACCATCGAGGCGACAGTCAGCTGAAGCTTTCTTT; CDR3aa: CASSPPSRRQSAEAFF; abundance: -; v_gene: TRBV18; j_gene: TRBJ1-1; d_gene: -
CDR3nt: TGTGCCAGCTCATCTGGACAGGGGAGCACAGATACGCAGTATTTT; CDR3aa: CASSSGQGSTDTQYF; abundance: -; v_gene: TRBV18; j_gene: TRBJ2-3; d_gene: TRBD1
CDR3nt: TGTGCCAGCAGTCCTCGGGGACTCTCCTACGAGCAGTACTTC; CDR3aa: CASSPRGLSYEQYF; abundance: -; v_gene: TRBV28; j_gene: TRBJ2-7; d_gene: -
CDR3nt: TGTGCCAGCAGGCGGGGGACATTAGGATCACCCCTCCACTTT; CDR3aa: CASRRGTLGSPLHF; abundance: -; v_gene: TRBV9; j_gene: TRBJ1-6; d_gene: -
CDR3nt: TGCGCCAGCAGCTCGCCCCCTCCAGCGAAAGAGACCCAGTACTTC; CDR3aa: CASSSPPPAKETQYF; abundance: -; v_gene: TRBV5-1; j_gene: TRBJ2-5; d_gene: -